This T cell receptor (beta chain) originates from a study of radiotherapy plus CTLA-4 blockade in lung cancer. The CDR3 sequence is 13 residues long. J gave up 5 bases and V 5 bases, and 6 bases lay outside the gene matches. Germline V gene lookup returns CDR1 MDHEN and CDR2 SYDVKM. CTLA-4 blockade with ipilimumab, together with focal radiation, was given to patients with chemo-refractory metastatic non-small-cell lung cancer. The table came from immunoSEQ multiplex PCR; TCRdb's copy has only in-frame clones and leaves some out. The sample shows some 78,000 clones, roughly 86% of them seen only once.

This specimen was peripheral blood, taken from a patient treated with radiotherapy plus ipilimumab. V gene TRBV28 combines with J gene TRBJ2-7; TRBD1 matches 7 bases. This TCR was recovered from a human donor with non-small cell lung cancer who had a partial response to radiotherapy plus ipilimumab. CDR3 protein: CASSKGAGNEQYV. In nucleotides, the CDR3 is TGTGCCAGCAGTAAGGGGGCAGGAAACGAGCAGTACGTC.